The 11 T cell receptor beta chains below all came from one sample that was sequenced in a study of regulatory T cells in long-lasting Graves disease. With iRepertoire HTBI primers and Arm-PCR of CDR3 regions, TCR beta libraries were built. In TCRdb, the multiplex PCR reads were re-called with MiXCR into one record per CDR3 protein. The profile covers more than 300,000 distinct CDR3 sequences, with 10% to 15% appearing a single time and about 20% taken by the ten largest. The time point: newly diagnosed GD, antithyroid drugs for less than 3 months. Researchers made the TCR library from RNA that was extracted from PBMCs. These same data were also listed under a study on T cells in Graves' hyperthyroidism and ophthalmopathy.

Sample: peripheral blood mononuclear cells (PBMCs), taken at new diagnosis, from a patient treated with antithyroid drugs. These receptor sequences come from a woman aged 18 to 35 with Graves disease.

There are many counts of this clonotype. The chain links TRBV28 to TRBJ2-7, with a tentative D call TRBD2 (5 bases). The CDR3 covers 11 residues. The V gene's germline CDR1 is MDHEN and CDR2 SYDVKM. V was pared by 6 bases and J by 6 bases, with 9 bases between. CDR3 in amino acids: CASSLGGEQYF. CDR3 coding DNA: TGTGCCAGCAGCTTAGGAGGCGAGCAGTACTTC.

This clonotype occurred a few times. The chain links TRBV6-2 or TRBV6-3 to TRBJ1-5; TRBD1 matches 7 bases. CDR3 length: 14 residues. The ends lost 8 bases at V and 4 bases at J; junction bases unmatched: 8. Germline CDR1 reads MNHEY; CDR2 reads SVGEGT. The CDR3 coding sequence is TGTGCCAGCCTTCCGGGACAGCTAAATCAGCCCCAGCATTTT. It translates to CASLPGQLNQPQHF.

Note on this clonotype: Being one base from a much bigger clone, this may be a read error. V usage is TRBV7-2 and J usage is TRBJ1-5; TRBD1 matches at 9 bases. There are 15 residues in the CDR3. Germline values: CDR1 SGHTA, CDR2 FQGNSA. CDR3 coding DNA: TGTGCCAACAGCGACGTCGGACAGGGGTATCAGCCCCAGCATTTT. This codes for CANSDVGQGYQPQHF.

This clonotype has ten or more counts. CDR3 DNA sequence: TGTGCCATCAGTGATTCACTAGCGGCGTACAATGAGCAGTTCTTC. The encoded protein is CAISDSLAAYNEQFF. The V gene is TRBV10-3, the J gene TRBJ2-1, with 8 bases aligning to TRBD2. Trimming took 3 bases from V and 4 from J; bases not matched to a gene: 5. Germline CDR1 ENHRY, CDR2 SYGVKD. The CDR3 sequence is 15 residues long.

Concerning this clonotype itself: With a much larger clone just one base away, this may be a read error. The chain combines TRBV6-9 with TRBJ1-3; D is undetermined. Looked up from germline, CDR1 is MNHGY and CDR2 is SVAAGI. The CDR3 sequence is 16 residues long. CDR3 nucleotide sequence: TGTGCCAGCAGTTATGGCGTACTATCGTCTGGAAGCACCATATATTTT. It specifies CASSYGVLSSGSTIYF.

This clonotype was observed many times. The rearrangement uses TRBV7-2 and TRBJ1-1; D gene ambiguous. Germline loops: CDR1 SGHTA, CDR2 FQGNSA. The length of the CDR3 is 15 residues. The V end was cut by 0 bases, the J end by 6 bases, with 14 bases between. The CDR3 region is CASSLAGIAVAEAFF. The CDR3 DNA sequence: TGTGCCAGCAGCTTAGCGGGAATCGCAGTGGCTGAAGCTTTCTTT.

This clonotype was seen repeatedly, ten times or more. The chain employs TRBV27 and TRBJ1-5; TRBD1 is a possible D gene (6 bases). V gave up 0 bases and J gave up 0 bases, with 9 bases separating them. The CDR3 spans 16 residues. CDR1 MNHEY and CDR2 SMNVEV come from the germline V gene (reference sequence). CDR3 sequence (DNA): TGTGCCAGCAGTTTATCGGGACACTCTAGCAATCAGCCCCAGCATTTT. Encoded protein: CASSLSGHSSNQPQHF.

This clonotype came up many times. The gene calls are TRBV12-3 or TRBV12-4 and TRBJ2-1; D gene ambiguous. V was pared by 5 bases and J by 9 bases, with 20 bases between. The CDR3 has 15 amino acids. CDR3 in amino acids: CASSPSEAFWGEQFF. The CDR3, as DNA: TGTGCCAGCAGTCCCTCGGAAGCCTTCTGGGGTGAGCAGTTCTTC.

This clonotype was counted a few times. This clone may be a read error of a much larger clone one base away. The V call is TRBV12-3 or TRBV12-4, the J call TRBJ1-1; D is possibly TRBD1 (5 bases). Trimming shortened V by 5 bases and J by 10 bases, and 20 bases separated the two germline ends. The CDR3 consists of 14 residues. CDR3 sequence (DNA): TGTGCCAGCAGTCGGGCAGGGCCCGTCGGAGCAGCTTTCTTT. Translated, it gives CASSRAGPVGAAFF.

This clonotype was found a few times. Given a much more abundant clone one base away, this may be a read error. J is TRBJ2-5 and V is TRBV24-1; 10 nucleotides line up with TRBD2. The V and J ends lost 4 bases and 9 bases, in that order; junction bases with no gene match: 13. The CDR3 has 16 residues. Germline V CDR1 and CDR2: KGHDR, SFDVKD. The CDR3 loop is CATSDRSGGAKEAQYF. The CDR3 region has the DNA TGTGCCACCAGTGACCGCAGCGGGGGGGCGAAGGAGGCCCAGTACTTC.

The chain uses TRBV28 and TRBJ2-7; D remains ambiguous. The germline gives CDR1 MDHEN, CDR2 SYDVKM. Trimming took off 6 bases at V and 4 bases at J, with 7 bases between the two ends. The CDR3 consists of 11 residues. The CDR3 DNA follows: TGTGCCAGCAGGACCGGGTACGAGCAGTACTTC. Protein product: CASRTGYEQYF.